A single sample is the source of the 6 T cell receptor beta chains below, sequenced in a study of beta chain features in type 1 diabetes. No antigens are known for them. Expressed TCRB transcripts got sequenced, as all isolated RNA was reverse transcribed. Sequencing used immunoSEQ multiplex PCR; TCRdb keeps in-frame clones, though not all of them. The top ten clones hold around 0.12% of a sample with about 640,000 clones, approximately 13% of them seen once. Findings and caveats of the study: Patients with Type 1 diabetes showed moderately but significantly shorter TCRB CDR3s in all four CD4+ subsets.

Sequenced: naive CD4+ T cells from blood. Receptors originate from a man between 25 and 39 years old with type 1 diabetes.

The V gene is TRBV25-1, the J gene TRBJ1-4, with D maybe TRBD1 (6 bases). The CDR3 is made up of 13 amino acids. CDR1 and CDR2 from the germline V gene are MGHDK and SYGVNS. Trimming took off 8 bases at V and 6 bases at J, with 13 bases between the two ends. In DNA, the CDR3 is TGTGCCAGCCGCCAGGGGAGGGATGAAAAACTGTTTTTT. Its protein product is CASRQGRDEKLFF.

In its sample, this clone was seen a few times. This sequence joins TRBV16 and TRBJ1-5, with D hard to call. V lost 2 bases and J lost 5, with 10 bases in between. The CDR3 is made up of 14 amino acids. CDR1 and CDR2 (germline): KGHSY, FQNENV. CDR3 bases: TGTGCCAGCAGCCAAAGTACGGAGGATCAGCCCCAGCATTTT. It encodes CASSQSTEDQPQHF.

This clone was seen a few times. The rearrangement uses TRBV5-1 and TRBJ1-1; 8 nucleotides agree with TRBD1. Germline V lookup: CDR1 SGHRS, CDR2 YFSETQ. V trimming: 5 bases; J trimming: 7 bases; junction bases outside the gene matches: 13. The CDR3 is made up of 15 amino acids. The CDR3, as DNA: TGCGCCAGCAGATATTCTACAGGGGGGTCAATTGAAGCTTTCTTT. It is translated as CASRYSTGGSIEAFF.

This clone was observed a handful of times. The V call is TRBV10-3, the J call TRBJ2-1; D tentatively fits TRBD1 or TRBD2 (5 bases each). Germline lookup yields CDR1 ENHRY and CDR2 SYGVKD. CDR3 length equals 14 residues. V lost 8 bases to trimming and J lost 9 bases, with 20 bases between them. CDR3 nucleotides: TGTGCCATCTCTAACGGGACCCTGGTAGGTGAGCAGTTCTTC. The encoded protein is CAISNGTLVGEQFF.

The chain employs TRBV6-1 and TRBJ2-1; 7 positions agree with TRBD1. In germline, CDR1 is MNHNS, CDR2 SASEGT. The CDR3 has 15 residues. V gave up 1 base and J gave up 4 bases; unmatched junction bases: 4. CDR3 loop: CASSEVGQSYNEQFF. The CDR3 bases are TGTGCCAGCAGTGAAGTGGGACAGAGTTACAATGAGCAGTTCTTC.

Only a few counts were recorded for this clone. The V and J genes are TRBV14 and TRBJ2-1, with 7 bases matching TRBD1. CDR3 length equals 14 residues. Trimming removed 2 bases from V and 6 bases from J; junction bases left unmatched: 4. Germline CDR1 SGHDN, CDR2 FVKESK. For the CDR3, the DNA is TGTGCCAGCAGCCAAATGGACAGGAGCAATGAGCAGTTCTTC. This sequence encodes CASSQMDRSNEQFF.